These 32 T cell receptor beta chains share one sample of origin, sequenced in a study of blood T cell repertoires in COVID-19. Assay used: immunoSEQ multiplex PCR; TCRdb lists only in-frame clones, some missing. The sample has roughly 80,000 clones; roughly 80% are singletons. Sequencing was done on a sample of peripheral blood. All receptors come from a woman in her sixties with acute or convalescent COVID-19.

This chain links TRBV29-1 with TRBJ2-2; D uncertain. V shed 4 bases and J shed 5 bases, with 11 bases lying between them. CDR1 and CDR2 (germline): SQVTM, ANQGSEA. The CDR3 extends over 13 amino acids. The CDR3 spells CSVAEPNTGELFF. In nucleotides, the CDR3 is TGCAGCGTTGCGGAGCCAAATACCGGGGAGCTGTTTTTT.

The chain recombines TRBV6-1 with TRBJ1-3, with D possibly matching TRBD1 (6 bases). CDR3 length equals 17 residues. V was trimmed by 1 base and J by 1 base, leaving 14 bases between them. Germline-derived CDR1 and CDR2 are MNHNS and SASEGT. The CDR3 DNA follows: TGTGCCAGCAGTGAAGTCCACAGGGTTGTATCTGGAAACACCATATATTTT. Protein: CASSEVHRVVSGNTIYF.

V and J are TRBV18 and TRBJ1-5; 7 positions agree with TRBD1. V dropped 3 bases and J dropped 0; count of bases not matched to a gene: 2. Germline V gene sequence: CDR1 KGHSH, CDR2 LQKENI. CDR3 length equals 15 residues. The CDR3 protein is CASSPTGYSNQPQHF. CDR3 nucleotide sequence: TGTGCCAGCTCACCGACAGGGTATAGCAATCAGCCCCAGCATTTT.

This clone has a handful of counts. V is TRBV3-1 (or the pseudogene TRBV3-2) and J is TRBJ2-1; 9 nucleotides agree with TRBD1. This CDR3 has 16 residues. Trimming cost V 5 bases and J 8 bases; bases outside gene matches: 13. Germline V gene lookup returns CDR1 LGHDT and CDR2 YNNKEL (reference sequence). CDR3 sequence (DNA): TGTGCCAGCAGCGGAACCTTTATGGGACAGGGTTATGAGCAGTTCTTC. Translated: CASSGTFMGQGYEQFF.

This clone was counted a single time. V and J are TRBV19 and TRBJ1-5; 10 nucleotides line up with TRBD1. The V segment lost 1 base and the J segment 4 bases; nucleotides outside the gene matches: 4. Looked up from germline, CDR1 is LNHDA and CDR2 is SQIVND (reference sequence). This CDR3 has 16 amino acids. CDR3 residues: CASSIGDRGRNQPQHF. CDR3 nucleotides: TGTGCCAGTAGTATAGGGGACAGGGGACGAAATCAGCCCCAGCATTTT.

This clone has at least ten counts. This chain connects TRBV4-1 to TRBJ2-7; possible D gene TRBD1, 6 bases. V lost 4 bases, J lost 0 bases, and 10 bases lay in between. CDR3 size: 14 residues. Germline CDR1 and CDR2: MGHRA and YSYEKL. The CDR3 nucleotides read TGCGCCAGCAGCCGGACAGAGAGCTCCTACGAGCAGTACTTC. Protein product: CASSRTESSYEQYF.

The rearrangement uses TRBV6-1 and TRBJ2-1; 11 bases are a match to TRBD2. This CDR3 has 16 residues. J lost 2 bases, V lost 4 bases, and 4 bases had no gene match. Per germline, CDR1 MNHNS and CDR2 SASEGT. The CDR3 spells CASSGILAGAYNEQFF. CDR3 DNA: TGTGCCAGCAGTGGGATACTAGCGGGGGCCTACAATGAGCAGTTCTTC.

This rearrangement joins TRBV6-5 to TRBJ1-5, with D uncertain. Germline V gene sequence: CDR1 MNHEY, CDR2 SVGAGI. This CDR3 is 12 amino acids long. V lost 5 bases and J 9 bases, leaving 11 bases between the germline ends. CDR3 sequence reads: CASSPRVGPQHF. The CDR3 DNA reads TGTGCCAGCAGTCCGCGGGTTGGGCCCCAGCATTTT.

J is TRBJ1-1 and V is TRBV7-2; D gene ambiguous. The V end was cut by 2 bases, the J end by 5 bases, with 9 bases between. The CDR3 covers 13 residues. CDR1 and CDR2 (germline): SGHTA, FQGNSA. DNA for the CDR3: TGTGCCAGCAGCTTACATATGAGTACTGAAGCTTTCTTT. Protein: CASSLHMSTEAFF. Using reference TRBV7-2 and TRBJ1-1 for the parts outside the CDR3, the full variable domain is GAGVSQSPSNKVTEKGKDVELRCDPISGHTALYWYRQSLGQGLEFLIYFQGNSAPDKSGLPSDRFSAERTGGSVSTLTIQRTQQEDSAVYLCASSLHMSTEAFFGQGTRLTVV.

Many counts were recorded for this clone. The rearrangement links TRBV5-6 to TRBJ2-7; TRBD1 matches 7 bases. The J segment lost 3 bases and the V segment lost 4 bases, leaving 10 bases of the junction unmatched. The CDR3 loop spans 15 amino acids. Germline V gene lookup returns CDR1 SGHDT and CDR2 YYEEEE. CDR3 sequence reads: CASSAKDRSLYEQYF. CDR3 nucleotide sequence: TGTGCCAGCAGCGCAAAGGACAGGTCCCTCTACGAGCAGTACTTC. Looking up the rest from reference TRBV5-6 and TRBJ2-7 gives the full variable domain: DAGVTQSPTHLIKTRGQQVTLRCSPKSGHDTVSWYQQALGQGPQFIFQYYEEEERQRGNFPDRFSGHQFPNYSSELNVNALLLGDSALYLCASSAKDRSLYEQYFGPGTRLTVT.

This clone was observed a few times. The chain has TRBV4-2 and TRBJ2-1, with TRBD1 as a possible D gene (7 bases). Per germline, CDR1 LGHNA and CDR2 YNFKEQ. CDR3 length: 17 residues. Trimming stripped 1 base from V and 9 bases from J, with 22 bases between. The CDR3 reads CASSQVGGTARIGEQFF. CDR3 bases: TGTGCCAGCAGCCAAGTAGGCGGGACAGCGCGAATTGGTGAGCAGTTCTTC.

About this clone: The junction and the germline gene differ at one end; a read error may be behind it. CDR3 coding DNA: TGTGCTAGCAGCTTAAACCCGAGACAGGTAGGTGGTGAAAAACTGTTTTTT. Translating gives CASSLNPRQVGGEKLFF. The chain employs TRBV7-7 and TRBJ1-4, with D tentatively TRBD1 (6 bases). Germline-derived CDR1 and CDR2 are SSHAT and FNYEAQ (reference sequence). The CDR3 is made up of 17 amino acids.

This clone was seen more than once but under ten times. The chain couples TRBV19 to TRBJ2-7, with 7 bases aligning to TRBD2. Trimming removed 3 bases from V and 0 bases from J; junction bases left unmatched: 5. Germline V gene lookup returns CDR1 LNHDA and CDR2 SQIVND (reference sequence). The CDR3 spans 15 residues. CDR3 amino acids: CASSMLAVGSYEQYF. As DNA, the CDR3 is TGTGCCAGTAGTATGCTAGCGGTCGGCTCCTACGAGCAGTACTTC. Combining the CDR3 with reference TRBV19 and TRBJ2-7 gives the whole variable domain DGGITQSPKYLFRKEGQNVTLSCEQNLNHDAMYWYRQDPGQGLRLIYYSQIVNDFQKGDIAEGYSVSREKKESFPLTVTSAQKNPTAFYLCASSMLAVGSYEQYFGPGTRLTVT.

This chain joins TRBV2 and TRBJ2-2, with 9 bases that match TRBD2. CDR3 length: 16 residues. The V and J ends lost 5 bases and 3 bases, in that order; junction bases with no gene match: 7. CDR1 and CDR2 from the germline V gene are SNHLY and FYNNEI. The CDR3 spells CASSRSPSGDTGELFF. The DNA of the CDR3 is TGTGCCAGCAGTCGCTCGCCTAGCGGGGACACCGGGGAGCTGTTTTTT. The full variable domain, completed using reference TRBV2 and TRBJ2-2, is EPEVTQTPSHQVTQMGQEVILRCVPISNHLYFYWYRQILGQKVEFLVSFYNNEISEKSEIFDDQFSVERPDGSNFTLKIRSTKLEDSAMYFCASSRSPSGDTGELFFGEGSRLTVL.

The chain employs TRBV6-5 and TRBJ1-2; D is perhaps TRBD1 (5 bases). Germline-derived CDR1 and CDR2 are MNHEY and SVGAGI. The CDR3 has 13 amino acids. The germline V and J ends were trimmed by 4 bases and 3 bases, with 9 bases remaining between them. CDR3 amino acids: CASSSRDYYGYTF. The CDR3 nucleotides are TGTGCCAGCAGTTCCAGGGACTACTATGGCTACACCTTC.

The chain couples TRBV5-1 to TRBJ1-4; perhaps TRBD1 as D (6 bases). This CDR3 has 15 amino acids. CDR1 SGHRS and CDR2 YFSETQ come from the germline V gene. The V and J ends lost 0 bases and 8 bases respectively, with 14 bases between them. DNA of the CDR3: TGCGCCAGCAGCTTGGTAGGGGGAATTGGAGAAAAACTGTTTTTT. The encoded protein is CASSLVGGIGEKLFF.

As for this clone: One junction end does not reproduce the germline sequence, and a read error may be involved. CDR3 DNA sequence: TGTGCCAGCGGAGCTGTACTCTCTGGGGCCAACGTCCCGACTTTC. Its protein product is CASGAVLSGANVPTF. This rearrangement joins TRBV3-1 (or the pseudogene TRBV3-2) to TRBJ2-6; D might be TRBD1 (5 bases). The CDR3 is 15 amino acids. Germline V gene sequence: CDR1 LGHDT, CDR2 YNNKEL (reference sequence).

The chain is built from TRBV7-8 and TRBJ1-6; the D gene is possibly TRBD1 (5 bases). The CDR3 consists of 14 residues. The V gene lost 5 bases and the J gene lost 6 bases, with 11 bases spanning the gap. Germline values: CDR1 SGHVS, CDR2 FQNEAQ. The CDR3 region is CASSPGNSNSPLHF. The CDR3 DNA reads TGTGCCAGCAGCCCAGGGAATTCTAATTCACCCCTCCACTTT.

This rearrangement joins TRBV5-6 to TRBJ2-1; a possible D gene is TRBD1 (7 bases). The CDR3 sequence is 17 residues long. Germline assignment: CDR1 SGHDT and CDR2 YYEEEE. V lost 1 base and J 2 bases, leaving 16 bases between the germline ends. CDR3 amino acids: CASSLIGQAGPYNEQFF. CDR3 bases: TGTGCCAGCAGCTTGATCGGACAGGCGGGACCCTACAATGAGCAGTTCTTC.

The CDR3 spells CASRLTGNHGYTF. The CDR3 DNA reads TGTGCCAGCAGACTGACAGGGAACCATGGCTACACCTTC. The chain joins TRBV6-5 to TRBJ1-2; 7 bases agree with TRBD1. CDR3 length: 13 residues. The ends lost 6 bases at V and 6 bases at J; junction bases unmatched: 7. Per the germline V gene, CDR1 is MNHEY and CDR2 is SVGAGI.

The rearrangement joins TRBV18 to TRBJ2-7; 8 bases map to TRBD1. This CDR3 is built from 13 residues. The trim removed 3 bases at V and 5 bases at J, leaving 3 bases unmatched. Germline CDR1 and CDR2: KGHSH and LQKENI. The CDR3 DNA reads TGTGCCAGCTCACCCGGGACAGGCGACGAGCAGTACGTC. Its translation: CASSPGTGDEQYV.

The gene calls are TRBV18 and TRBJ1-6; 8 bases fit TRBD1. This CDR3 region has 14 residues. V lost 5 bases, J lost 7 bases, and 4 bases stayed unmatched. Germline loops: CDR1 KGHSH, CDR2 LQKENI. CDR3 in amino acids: CASSSRQGNSPLHF. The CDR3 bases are TGTGCCAGCTCATCTCGACAGGGGAATTCACCCCTCCACTTT.

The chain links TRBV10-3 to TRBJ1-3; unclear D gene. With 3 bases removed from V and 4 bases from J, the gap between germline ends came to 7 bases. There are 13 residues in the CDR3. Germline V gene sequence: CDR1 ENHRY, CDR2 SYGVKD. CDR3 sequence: CAISDSVGNTIYF. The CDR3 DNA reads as TGTGCCATCAGTGACTCAGTGGGAAACACCATATATTTT.

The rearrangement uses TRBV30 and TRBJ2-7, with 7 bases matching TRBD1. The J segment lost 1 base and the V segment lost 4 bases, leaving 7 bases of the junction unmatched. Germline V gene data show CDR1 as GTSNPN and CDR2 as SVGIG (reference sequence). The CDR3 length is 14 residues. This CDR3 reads CAWNPGGGSYEQYF. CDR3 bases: TGTGCCTGGAATCCAGGGGGTGGATCCTACGAGCAGTACTTC.

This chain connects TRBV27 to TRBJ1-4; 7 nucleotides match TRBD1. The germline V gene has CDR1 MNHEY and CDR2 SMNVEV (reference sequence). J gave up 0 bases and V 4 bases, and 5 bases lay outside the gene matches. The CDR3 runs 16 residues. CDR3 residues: CASSYRDSSTNEKLFF. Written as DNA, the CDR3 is TGTGCCAGCAGTTACCGGGACAGCTCAACTAATGAAAAACTGTTTTTT.

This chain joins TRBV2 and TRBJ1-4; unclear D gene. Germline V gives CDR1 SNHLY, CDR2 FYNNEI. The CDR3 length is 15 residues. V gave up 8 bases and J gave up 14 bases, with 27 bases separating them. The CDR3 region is CASSQEAGETFPLFF. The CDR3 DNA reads TGTGCCAGCTCGCAGGAGGCTGGGGAAACATTCCCCCTGTTTTTT.

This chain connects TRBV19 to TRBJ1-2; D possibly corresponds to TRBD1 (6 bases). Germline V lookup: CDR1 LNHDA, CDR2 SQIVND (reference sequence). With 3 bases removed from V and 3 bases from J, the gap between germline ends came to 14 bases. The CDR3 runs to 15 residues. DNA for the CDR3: TGTGCCAGTAGTATTCTCGACAGGACCTACTATGGCTACACCTTC. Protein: CASSILDRTYYGYTF.

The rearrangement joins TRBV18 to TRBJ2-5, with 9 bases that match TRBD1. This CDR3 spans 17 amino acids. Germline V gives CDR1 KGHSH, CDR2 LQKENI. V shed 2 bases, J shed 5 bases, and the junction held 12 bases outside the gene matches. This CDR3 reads CASSPIAGQGSEETQYF. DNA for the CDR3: TGTGCCAGCTCACCAATCGCAGGACAGGGGTCGGAGGAGACCCAGTACTTC.

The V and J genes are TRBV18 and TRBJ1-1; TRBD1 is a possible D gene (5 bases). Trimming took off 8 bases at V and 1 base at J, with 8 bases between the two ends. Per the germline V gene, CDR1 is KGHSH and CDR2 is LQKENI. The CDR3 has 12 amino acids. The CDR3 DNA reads TGTGCCAGCGGGGCTGCGAACACTGAAGCTTTCTTT. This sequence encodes CASGAANTEAFF.

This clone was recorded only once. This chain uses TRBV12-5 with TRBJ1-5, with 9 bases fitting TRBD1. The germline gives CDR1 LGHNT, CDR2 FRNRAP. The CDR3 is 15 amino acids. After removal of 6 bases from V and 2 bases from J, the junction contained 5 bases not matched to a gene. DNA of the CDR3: TGTGCTAGTGGACCACAGGGGGCTGGCAATCAGCCCCAGCATTTT. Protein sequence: CASGPQGAGNQPQHF.

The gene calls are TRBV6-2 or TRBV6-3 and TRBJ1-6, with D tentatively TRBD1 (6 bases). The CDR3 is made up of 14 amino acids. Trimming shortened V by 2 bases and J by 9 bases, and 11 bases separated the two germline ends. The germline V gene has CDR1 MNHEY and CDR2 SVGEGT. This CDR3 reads CASSYGRGSSPLHF. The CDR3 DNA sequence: TGTGCCAGCAGTTACGGCAGGGGAAGTTCACCCCTCCACTTT.

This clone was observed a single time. The CDR3 sequence is CASSRTGAYEQYV. CDR3 DNA sequence: TGTGCCAGCAGTCGGACAGGGGCCTACGAGCAGTACGTC. This chain joins TRBV12-3 or TRBV12-4 and TRBJ2-7, with 9 bases identical to TRBD1. The CDR3 is made up of 13 amino acids. Trimming took 5 bases from V and 2 from J; bases not matched to a gene: 1.